This entry concerns a single TCR beta chain. Its antigen is currently unknown. Scientists recovered RNA and DNA together from roughly 21-30 mg of unsorted bulk tissue. Five separate regions were sampled from each tumor. These data belong to a study of tumor-infiltrating lymphocytes in primary liver carcinoma. Whole-study context: All patients, whether men or women, fell within 30 to 69 years of age. Study-level findings and limits: Blood trailed tumors significantly in top-250-clone fraction (p = 0.039). The proportion of top clones found throughout all five tumor regions was only about 7.5-24%.

CDR3 length equals 13 residues. The V gene's germline CDR1 is MGHRA and CDR2 YSYEKL. With a constant-region primer, TCR beta cDNA was made from approximately 520 ng of total RNA. Nested multiplex PCR, run for three rounds with slightly modified ARM-PCR, yielded TCR beta libraries. PCR rounds one and two used TRBV1-TRBV30 forward primers with a C-beta reverse primer for about 9 cycles each. TCRdb re-called the multiplex PCR reads through MiXCR, storing one row per CDR3 protein. The data hold around 27,000 distinct CDR3 sequences, with 78% observed a single time. The clonotype originates from a man aged 40-50 years with primary liver carcinoma and hepatitis B virus infection. The V gene is TRBV4-1, the J gene TRBJ2-7; no clear D gene. Sequencing was performed on liver tumor tissue from sampling region 3. The sample's subset: tumor region T3, left-lateral pole. The CDR3 nucleotides are TGCACGAGAAGCCCGGGCCGTTGGTACGAGCAGTACTTC. It encodes CTRSPGRWYEQYF.